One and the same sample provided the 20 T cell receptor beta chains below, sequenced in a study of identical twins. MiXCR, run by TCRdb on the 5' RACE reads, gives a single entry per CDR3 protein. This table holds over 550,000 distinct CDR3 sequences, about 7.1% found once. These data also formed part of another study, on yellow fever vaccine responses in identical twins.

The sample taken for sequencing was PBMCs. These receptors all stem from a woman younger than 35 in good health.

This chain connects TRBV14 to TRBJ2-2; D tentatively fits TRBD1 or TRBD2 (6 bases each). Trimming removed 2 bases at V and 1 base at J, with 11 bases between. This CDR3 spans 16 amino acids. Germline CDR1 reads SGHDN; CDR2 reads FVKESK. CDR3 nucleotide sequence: TGTGCCAGCAGCCAATATGGGGGGCAGAACACCGGGGAGCTGTTTTTT. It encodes CASSQYGGQNTGELFF.

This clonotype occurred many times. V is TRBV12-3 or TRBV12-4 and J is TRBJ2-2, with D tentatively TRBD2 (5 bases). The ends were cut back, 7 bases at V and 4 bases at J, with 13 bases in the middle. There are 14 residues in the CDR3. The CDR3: CASTLRVPTGELFF. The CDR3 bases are TGTGCCAGCACCCTGAGGGTTCCCACCGGGGAGCTGTTTTTT.

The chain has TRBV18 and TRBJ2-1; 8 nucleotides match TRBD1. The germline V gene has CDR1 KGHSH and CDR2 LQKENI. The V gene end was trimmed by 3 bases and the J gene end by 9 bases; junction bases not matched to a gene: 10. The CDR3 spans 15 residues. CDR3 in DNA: TGTGCCAGCTCACCTTCAACAGGGGGTTTAGGTGAGCAGTTCTTC. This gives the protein CASSPSTGGLGEQFF.

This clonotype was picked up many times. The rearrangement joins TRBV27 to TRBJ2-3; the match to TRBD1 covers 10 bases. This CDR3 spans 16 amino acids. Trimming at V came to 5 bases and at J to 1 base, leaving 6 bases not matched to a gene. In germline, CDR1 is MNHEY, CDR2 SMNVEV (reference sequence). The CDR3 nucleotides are TGTGCCAGCAGTCAGGACAGGGGGGTAGGCACAGATACGCAGTATTTT. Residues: CASSQDRGVGTDTQYF.

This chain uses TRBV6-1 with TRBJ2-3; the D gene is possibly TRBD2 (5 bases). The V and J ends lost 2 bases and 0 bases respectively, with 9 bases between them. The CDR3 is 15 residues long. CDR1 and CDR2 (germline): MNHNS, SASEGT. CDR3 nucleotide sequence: TGTGCCAGCAGTGAACATCCGGGGAGCACAGATACGCAGTATTTT. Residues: CASSEHPGSTDTQYF.

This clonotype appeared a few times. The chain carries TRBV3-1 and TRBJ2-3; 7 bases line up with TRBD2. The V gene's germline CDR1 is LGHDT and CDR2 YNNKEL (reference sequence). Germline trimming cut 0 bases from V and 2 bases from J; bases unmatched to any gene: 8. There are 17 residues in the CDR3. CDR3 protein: CASSQDILGGFTDTQYF. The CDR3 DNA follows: TGTGCCAGCAGCCAAGACATTCTGGGGGGGTTCACAGATACGCAGTATTTT.

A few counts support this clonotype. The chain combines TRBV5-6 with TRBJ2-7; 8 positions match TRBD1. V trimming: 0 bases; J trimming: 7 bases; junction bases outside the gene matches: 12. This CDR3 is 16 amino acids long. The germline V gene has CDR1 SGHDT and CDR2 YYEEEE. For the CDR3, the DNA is TGTGCCAGCAGCTTGGCCCGGGGCAGGGGGCCAGATGAGCAGTACGTC. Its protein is CASSLARGRGPDEQYV.

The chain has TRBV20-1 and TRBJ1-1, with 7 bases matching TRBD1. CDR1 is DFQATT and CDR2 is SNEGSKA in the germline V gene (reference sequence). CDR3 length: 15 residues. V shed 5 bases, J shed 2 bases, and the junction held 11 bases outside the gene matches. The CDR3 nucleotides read TGCAGTGCTCTTGACCCGGACAGGACAAACACTGAAGCTTTCTTT. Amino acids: CSALDPDRTNTEAFF.

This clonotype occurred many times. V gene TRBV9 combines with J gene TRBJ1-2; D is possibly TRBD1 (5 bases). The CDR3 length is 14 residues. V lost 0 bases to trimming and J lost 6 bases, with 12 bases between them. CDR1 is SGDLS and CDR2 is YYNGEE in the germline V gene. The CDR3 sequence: CASSVVAGSDGYTF. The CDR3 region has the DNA TGTGCCAGCAGCGTAGTGGCAGGGTCGGATGGCTACACCTTC. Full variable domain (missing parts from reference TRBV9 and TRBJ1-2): DSGVTQTPKHLITATGQRVTLRCSPRSGDLSVYWYQQSLDQGLQFLIQYYNGEERAKGNILERFSAQQFPDLHSELNLSSLELGDSALYFCASSVVAGSDGYTFGSGTRLTVV.

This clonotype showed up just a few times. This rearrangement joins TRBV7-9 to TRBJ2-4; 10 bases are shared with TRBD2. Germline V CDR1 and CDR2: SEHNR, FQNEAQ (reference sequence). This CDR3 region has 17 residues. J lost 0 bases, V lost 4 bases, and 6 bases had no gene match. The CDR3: CASSSLAGVQAKNIQYF. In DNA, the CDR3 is TGTGCCAGCAGCTCCCTAGCGGGAGTTCAAGCCAAAAACATTCAGTACTTC.

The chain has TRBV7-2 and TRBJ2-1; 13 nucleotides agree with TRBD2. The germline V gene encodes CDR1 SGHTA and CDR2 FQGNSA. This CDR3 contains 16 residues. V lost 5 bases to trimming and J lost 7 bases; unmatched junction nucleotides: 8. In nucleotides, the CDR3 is TGTGCCAGCAGCCCAACAACGACTAGCGGGGGGAATGAGCAGTTCTTC. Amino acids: CASSPTTTSGGNEQFF.

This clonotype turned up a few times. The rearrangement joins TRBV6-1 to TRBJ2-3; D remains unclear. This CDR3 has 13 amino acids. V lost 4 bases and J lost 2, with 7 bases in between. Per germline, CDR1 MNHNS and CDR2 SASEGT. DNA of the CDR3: TGTGCCAGCAGTGTTCGCATCACAGATACGCAGTATTTT. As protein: CASSVRITDTQYF.

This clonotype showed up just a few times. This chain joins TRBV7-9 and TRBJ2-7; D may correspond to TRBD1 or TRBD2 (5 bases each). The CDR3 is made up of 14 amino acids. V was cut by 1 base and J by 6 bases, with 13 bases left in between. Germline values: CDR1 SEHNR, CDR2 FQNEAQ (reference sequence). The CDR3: CASSLVAPRGEQYF. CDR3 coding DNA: TGTGCCAGCAGCTTAGTAGCCCCGAGGGGCGAGCAGTACTTC. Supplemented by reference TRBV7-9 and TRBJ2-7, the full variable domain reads DTGVSQNPRHKITKRGQNVTFRCDPISEHNRLYWYRQTLGQGPEFLTYFQNEAQLEKSRLLSDRFSAERPKGSFSTLEIQRTEQGDSAMYLCASSLVAPRGEQYFGPGTRLTVT.

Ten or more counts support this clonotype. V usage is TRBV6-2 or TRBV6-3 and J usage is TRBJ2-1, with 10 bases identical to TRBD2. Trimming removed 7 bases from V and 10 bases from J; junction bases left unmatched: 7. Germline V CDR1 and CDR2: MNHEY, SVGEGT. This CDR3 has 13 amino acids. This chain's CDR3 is CASTPGLATEQFF. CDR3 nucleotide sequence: TGTGCCAGCACCCCGGGACTAGCGACAGAGCAGTTCTTC.

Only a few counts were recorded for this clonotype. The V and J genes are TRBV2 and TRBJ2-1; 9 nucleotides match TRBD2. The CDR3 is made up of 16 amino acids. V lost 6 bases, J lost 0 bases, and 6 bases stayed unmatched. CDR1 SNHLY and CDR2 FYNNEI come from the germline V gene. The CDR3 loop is CASRILSGSSYNEQFF. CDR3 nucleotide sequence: TGTGCCAGCAGAATCCTTAGCGGGAGCTCCTACAATGAGCAGTTCTTC.

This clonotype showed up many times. The CDR3 loop reads CASSLEGYEQFF. The CDR3, as DNA: TGCGCCAGCAGCCTGGAAGGGTATGAGCAGTTCTTC. The V call is TRBV5-1, the J call TRBJ2-1, with D unclear. Per germline, CDR1 SGHRS and CDR2 YFSETQ. This CDR3 region has 12 residues. Trimming left V 4 bases short and J 8 bases short, with 10 bases between.

CDR3 loop: CASSRFRSGGSIYGYTF. CDR3 coding DNA: TGTGCCAGCAGTCGATTTCGTTCAGGGGGCTCTATCTATGGCTACACCTTC. This chain links TRBV3-1 with TRBJ1-2, with 8 bases that match TRBD1. Germline V lookup: CDR1 LGHDT, CDR2 YNNKEL (reference sequence). Trimming removed 6 bases from V and 4 bases from J; junction bases left unmatched: 16. The CDR3 totals 17 residues. The variable domain in full, completed from reference TRBV3-1 and TRBJ1-2, reads DTAVSQTPKYLVTQMGNDKSIKCEQNLGHDTMYWYKQDSKKFLKIMFSYNNKELIINETVPNRFSPKSPDKAHLNLHINSLELGDSAVYFCASSRFRSGGSIYGYTFGSGTRLTVV.

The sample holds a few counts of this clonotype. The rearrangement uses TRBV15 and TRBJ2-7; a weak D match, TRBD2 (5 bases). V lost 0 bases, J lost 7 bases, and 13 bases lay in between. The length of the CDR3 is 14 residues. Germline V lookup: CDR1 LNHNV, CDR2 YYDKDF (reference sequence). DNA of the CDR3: TGTGCCACCAGCAGAGATCTCCTTTCGGGGGAGCAGTACTTC. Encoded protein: CATSRDLLSGEQYF.

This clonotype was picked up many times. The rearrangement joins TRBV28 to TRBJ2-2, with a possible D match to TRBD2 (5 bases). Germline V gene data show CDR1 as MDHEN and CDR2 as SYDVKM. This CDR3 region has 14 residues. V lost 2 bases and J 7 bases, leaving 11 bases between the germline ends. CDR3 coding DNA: TGTGCCAGCAGTTTAACCGGGATAGGCGGGGAGCTGTTTTTT. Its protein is CASSLTGIGGELFF.

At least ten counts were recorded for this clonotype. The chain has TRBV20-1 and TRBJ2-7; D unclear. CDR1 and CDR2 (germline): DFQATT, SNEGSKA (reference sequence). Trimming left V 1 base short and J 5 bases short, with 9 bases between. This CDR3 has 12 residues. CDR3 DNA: TGCAGTGCTAGAGGGGGTGGGGACGAGCAGTACTTC. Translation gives CSARGGGDEQYF.